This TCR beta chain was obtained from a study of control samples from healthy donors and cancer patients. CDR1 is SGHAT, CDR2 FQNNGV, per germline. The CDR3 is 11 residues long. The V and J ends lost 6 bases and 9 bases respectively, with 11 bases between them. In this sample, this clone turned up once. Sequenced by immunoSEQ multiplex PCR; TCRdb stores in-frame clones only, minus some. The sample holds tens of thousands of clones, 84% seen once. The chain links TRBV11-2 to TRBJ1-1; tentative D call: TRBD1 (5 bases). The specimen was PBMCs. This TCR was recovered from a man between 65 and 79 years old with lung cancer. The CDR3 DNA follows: TGTGCCAGCAGTGGGCAGGGTCAAGCTTTCTTT. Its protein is CASSGQGQAFF.